This TCR beta chain appears in the sequencing data of a study of T cell repertoires in cytomegalovirus infection. About the study: Selected CMV epitopes included recently identified HLA-C-restricted ones as well as well-studied HLA-B-restricted ones. Carrying CMV and the relevant HLA type showed in public TCR beta signatures.

TCRdb passed the reads through MiXCR, listing each CDR3 protein once. The table lists 30,000 to 40,000 distinct CDR3 sequences, approximately 52% of them singletons. The germline V and J ends were trimmed by 0 bases and 1 base, with 15 bases remaining between them. Germline V gives CDR1 SGHAT, CDR2 FQDESV (reference sequence). This CDR3 contains 17 residues. Study results and limitations: Ex vivo, HLA-C-restricted CMV-specific TCR beta clonotypes prevailed over the rest of the response.

In the case of this clonotype: The target antigen is unknown.

The V gene is TRBV11-1, the J gene TRBJ2-5; D is perhaps TRBD1 (5 bases). The receptor's source is a human donor in good health (CMV status not recorded). Some clones in this sample may be carry-over from other donors' samples. The material sequenced was CD8+ T cells from cultured PBMCs, taken from culture after CMV antigen stimulation. The CDR3 bases are TGTGCCAGCAGCTTAGCTTTCTCCCAGGGAATCCAAGAGACCCAGTACTTC. It specifies CASSLAFSQGIQETQYF.